This TCR beta chain was sequenced during a study of T cells in Graves' hyperthyroidism and ophthalmopathy. Findings and limits, study-wide: It was a median around 6 months before onset that the model predicted ophthalmopathy. Stable hyperthyroidism was told apart from ophthalmopathy by a model built on 13 V-J features. Also found in blood were most expanded thyroid clonotypes above 0.001.

This clonotype occurred many times. Its antigen is undetermined. The CDR3 contains 12 residues. CDR1 SNHLY and CDR2 FYNNEI come from the germline V gene. The V and J ends lost 4 bases and 6 bases respectively, with 8 bases between them. Amplification yielded TCR beta CDR3 regions, with RNA transcripts as the source. The HTBI primer set was used in a first-round RT-PCR of the TCR CDR3. TCRdb reprocessed the multiplex PCR reads with MiXCR, giving one entry per CDR3 protein. The sample records roughly 650,000 distinct CDR3 sequences, about a sixth being singletons. This clonotype was sampled from a woman aged 40 to 49 with Graves' ophthalmopathy. This chain joins TRBV2 and TRBJ2-3; D not certain. Sequencing was done on a sample of blood. The CDR3 sequence is CASSGLGDTQYF. CDR3 bases: TGTGCCAGCAGTGGTTTGGGGGATACGCAGTATTTT.